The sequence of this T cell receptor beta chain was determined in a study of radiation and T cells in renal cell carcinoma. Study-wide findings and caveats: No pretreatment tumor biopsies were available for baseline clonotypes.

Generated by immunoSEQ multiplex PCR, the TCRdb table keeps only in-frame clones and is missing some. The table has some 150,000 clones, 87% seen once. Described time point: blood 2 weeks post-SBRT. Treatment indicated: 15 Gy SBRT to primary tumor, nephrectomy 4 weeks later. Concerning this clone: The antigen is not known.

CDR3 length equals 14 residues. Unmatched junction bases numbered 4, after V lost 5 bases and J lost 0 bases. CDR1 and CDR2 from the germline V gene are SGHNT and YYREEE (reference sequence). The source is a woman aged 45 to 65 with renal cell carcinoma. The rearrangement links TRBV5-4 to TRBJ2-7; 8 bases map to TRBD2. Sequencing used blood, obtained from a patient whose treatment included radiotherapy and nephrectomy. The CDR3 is CASRAGTSSYEQYF. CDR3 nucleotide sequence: TGTGCCAGCAGGGCCGGGACTAGCTCCTACGAGCAGTACTTC.